This T cell receptor beta chain was sequenced during a study of low-dose radiotherapy and immunotherapy resistance in tumors. Study details: Intravenous ipilimumab 1 mg/kg every six weeks was given with nivolumab 240 mg every two weeks.

Per germline, CDR1 MNHEY and CDR2 SVGEGT. Trimming left V 0 bases short and J 0 bases short, with 15 bases between. The CDR3 extends over 17 amino acids. This clonotype has ten or more counts. Time point reported: before trial treatment. Treatment of the donors consisted of nivolumab and ipilimumab (plus aspirin, low-dose cyclophosphamide and low-dose radiotherapy). Advanced solid tumors without tumor-infiltrating lymphocytes were required for inclusion. TRAV- and TRBV-specific primers primed first-strand cDNA, covering alpha and beta chains. The authors ran 15 to 20 PCR cycles to amplify TCRs with a constant-region primer and V-primer adapter. One entry per CDR3 protein, called by TCRdb with MiXCR from the reads. The sample carries about 89,000 distinct CDR3 sequences, under 9.5% recorded once.

The material sequenced was PBMCs, taken before treatment. This clonotype was sampled from a male donor with prostate cancer. This sequence joins TRBV6-2 or TRBV6-3 and TRBJ2-7; D perhaps matches TRBD1 (5 bases). The CDR3 DNA sequence: TGTGCCAGCAGTTACTCGATCCGCAGGGCCGCCTCCTACGAGCAGTACTTC. Its protein is CASSYSIRRAASYEQYF.